The sequence of this T cell receptor beta chain was determined in a study of regulatory T cells in long-lasting Graves disease. Study summary: Graves' patients diagnosed newly had used antithyroid drugs under 3 months.

The CDR3 consists of 14 residues. Deletions cut 8 bases from V and 5 bases from J, with 15 bases between. Looked up from germline, CDR1 is SNHLY and CDR2 is FYNNEI. The table lists this clonotype with many counts. As for time point: newly diagnosed GD, antithyroid drugs for less than 3 months. RNA from PBMCs was the source of the TCR library. Arm-PCR of CDR3 regions and iRepertoire HTBI primers were the basis on which TCR beta libraries were built. TCRdb independently ran MiXCR on the multiplex PCR reads; one entry per CDR3 protein. This table has over 350,000 distinct CDR3 sequences, 15% appearing once. These data were also filed under a second study, of T cells in Graves' hyperthyroidism and ophthalmopathy. From that second work: Patients were aged 18 to 65, had disease duration under 2 months, and had newly diagnosed hyperthyroidism. Separation of ophthalmopathy from stable hyperthyroidism was achieved by a 13 V-J model.

The chain couples TRBV2 to TRBJ2-2; D is perhaps TRBD2 (6 bases). The TCR comes from a woman aged 40 to 49 with Graves disease. The input for sequencing was peripheral blood mononuclear cells (PBMCs), taken at new diagnosis, from a patient treated with antithyroid drugs. The CDR3 here is CASEAGRGTGELFF. CDR3 DNA: TGTGCCAGCGAGGCCGGGAGAGGAACCGGGGAGCTGTTTTTT.